The 32 T cell receptor beta chains presented below share a single source sample, sequenced in a study of sequential checkpoint blockade in melanoma. Only in-frame clones appear in the TCRdb table, and some are missing; sequencing was by immunoSEQ multiplex PCR. The data contain about 11,000 clones, more than 65% of them singletons. Stated treatment: randomized to nivolumab then ipilimumab (arm A) or the reverse (arm B). Sequences were derived from CD8+ T cells sorted from blood (inferred from file names), sampled from a patient given nivolumab and ipilimumab in sequence. These receptors all come from a human donor with melanoma.

This chain joins TRBV27 and TRBJ1-1; 7 positions agree with TRBD1. V was pared by 6 bases and J by 0 bases, with 7 bases of the junction left unmatched. This CDR3 comprises 15 residues. Germline V lookup: CDR1 MNHEY, CDR2 SMNVEV (reference sequence). CDR3 sequence: CASSLGQSMNTEAFF. The DNA for the CDR3 is TGTGCCAGCAGCCTGGGACAGAGCATGAACACTGAAGCTTTCTTT.

This clone showed up just a few times. V gene TRBV13 combines with J gene TRBJ2-2; the match to TRBD2 covers 8 bases. The CDR3 has 15 residues. Germline V gene sequence: CDR1 PRHDT, CDR2 FYEKMQ (reference sequence). V shed 8 bases and J 5 bases; nucleotides not matched to a gene: 10. The CDR3 here is CASDKAGEGTGELFF. DNA for the CDR3: TGTGCCAGCGATAAAGCGGGAGAGGGGACCGGGGAGCTGTTTTTT.

This rearrangement joins TRBV9 to TRBJ1-2; 7 positions match TRBD1. Per the germline V gene, CDR1 is SGDLS and CDR2 is YYNGEE. The ends lost 3 bases at V and 1 base at J; junction bases unmatched: 15. This CDR3 contains 18 residues. This CDR3 is CASSGTKGQEGFNYGYTF. In nucleotides, the CDR3 is TGTGCCAGCAGCGGGACAAAAGGACAGGAAGGTTTTAACTATGGCTACACCTTC.

The chain employs TRBV7-9 and TRBJ2-3; D unresolved. The ends were cut back, 5 bases at V and 0 bases at J, with 12 bases in the middle. The V gene's germline CDR1 is SEHNR and CDR2 FQNEAQ (reference sequence). The CDR3 totals 15 residues. The CDR3 reads CASSAPGISTDTQYF. The CDR3 nucleotides are TGTGCCAGCAGCGCCCCAGGAATTAGCACAGATACGCAGTATTTT.

The J gene is TRBJ2-2, the V gene TRBV4-2, with TRBD2 matching over 7 bases. The J segment lost 0 bases and the V segment lost 0 bases, leaving 1 base of the junction unmatched. CDR3 length equals 16 residues. Per germline, CDR1 LGHNA and CDR2 YNFKEQ. In DNA form, the CDR3 reads TGTGCCAGCAGCCAAGAAGGGAGGGCGAACACCGGGGAGCTGTTTTTT. Translated: CASSQEGRANTGELFF.

The chain employs TRBV6-4 and TRBJ1-5, with TRBD1 matching 8 bases. J was trimmed by 6 bases and V by 1 base; bases with no gene match: 8. The CDR3 loop spans 16 amino acids. Germline loops: CDR1 MRHNA, CDR2 SNTAGT. DNA for the CDR3: TGTGCCAGCAGTGACTTACCTCAGGGGGCGAGTCAGCCCCAGCATTTT. It is translated as CASSDLPQGASQPQHF.

The chain couples TRBV7-9 to TRBJ2-1, with no clear D. V was clipped by 5 bases and J by 3 bases, with 11 bases between them. CDR1 is SEHNR and CDR2 is FQNEAQ in the germline V gene (reference sequence). The CDR3 consists of 14 residues. CDR3: CASSIDADYNEQFF. The CDR3 bases are TGTGCCAGCAGCATTGACGCGGACTACAATGAGCAGTTCTTC.

The V gene is TRBV28, the J gene TRBJ1-5; D not certain. Per germline, CDR1 MDHEN and CDR2 SYDVKM. The CDR3 runs 14 residues. Between the trimmed V and J ends, which lost 7 bases and 0 bases, there was a span of 10 bases. The CDR3 DNA sequence: TGTGCCAGCATCAATCCGGGTAGCAATCAGCCCCAGCATTTT. Translated, it gives CASINPGSNQPQHF.

V is TRBV7-6 and J is TRBJ1-1; TRBD1 is a possible D gene (6 bases). The V end was cut by 6 bases, the J end by 7 bases, with 21 bases between. CDR1 and CDR2 (germline): SGHVS, FNYEAQ. This CDR3 is 15 amino acids long. CDR3 protein: CASSSAGRGFFEAFF. The CDR3 nucleotides are TGTGCCAGCAGTTCGGCGGGCAGGGGCTTTTTTGAAGCTTTCTTT.

CDR3 DNA: TGTGCCAGCAGCGGGACTAGCGGGGTCTCCTACAATGAGCAGTTCTTC. This translates into CASSGTSGVSYNEQFF. The V call is TRBV7-9, the J call TRBJ2-1; 13 bases are shared with TRBD2. The CDR3 totals 16 residues. From germline, CDR1 is SEHNR and CDR2 FQNEAQ (reference sequence). V was pared by 5 bases and J by 0 bases, with 1 base of the junction left unmatched.

V gene TRBV27 combines with J gene TRBJ2-5; weak D call: TRBD1 (6 bases). The better agreement between TRBJ2-7 and the DNA end casts doubt on the J call. The germline V gene has CDR1 MNHEY and CDR2 SMNVEV (reference sequence). The CDR3 has 14 residues. The CDR3 sequence: CASSLSRTAYEQYF. Written as DNA, the CDR3 is TGTGCCAGCAGTTTATCCAGGACAGCCTACGAGCAGTACTTC.

Worth noting for this clone: The sample contains more than one DNA sequence encoding this CDR3. V gene TRBV6-5 combines with J gene TRBJ1-1, with D hard to call. Trimming removed 3 bases from V and 1 base from J, with 12 bases in between. The CDR3 totals 15 residues. In germline, CDR1 is MNHEY, CDR2 SVGAGI. This CDR3 reads CASSYVEGGNTEAFF. The CDR3 nucleotides are TGTGCCAGCAGTTATGTGGAGGGCGGGAACACTGAAGCTTTCTTT.

This rearrangement joins TRBV7-9 to TRBJ1-1; possibly TRBD1 for D (5 bases). CDR3 length equals 14 residues. Looked up from germline, CDR1 is SEHNR and CDR2 is FQNEAQ (reference sequence). Trimming removed 4 bases at V and 0 bases at J, with 9 bases between. The CDR3 loop is CASSSGGVNTEAFF. Here the CDR3 DNA reads TGTGCCAGCAGCTCGGGGGGGGTGAACACTGAAGCTTTCTTT. Based on the CDR3 plus reference TRBV7-9 and TRBJ1-1, the full variable domain is DTGVSQNPRHKITKRGQNVTFRCDPISEHNRLYWYRQTLGQGPEFLTYFQNEAQLEKSRLLSDRFSAERPKGSFSTLEIQRTEQGDSAMYLCASSSGGVNTEAFFGQGTRLTVV.

This sequence joins TRBV11-3 and TRBJ1-2; 7 positions agree with TRBD1. Germline values: CDR1 SGHNT, CDR2 YENEEA. With V trimmed by 4 bases and J by 2 bases, 4 bases remained unmatched. This CDR3 has 14 amino acids. Here the CDR3 reads CASSSLQGNYGYTF. The DNA of the CDR3 is TGTGCCAGCAGCTCGCTACAGGGGAACTATGGCTACACCTTC.

The chain couples TRBV4-1 to TRBJ1-1, with TRBD1 as a possible D gene (5 bases). This CDR3 is 14 amino acids long. Trimming shortened V by 3 bases and J by 5 bases, and 13 bases separated the two germline ends. The germline V gene has CDR1 MGHRA and CDR2 YSYEKL. CDR3 sequence (DNA): TGCGCCAGCAGCCAGCTCAGGGAACTGACTGAAGCTTTCTTT. Translating it yields CASSQLRELTEAFF.

The CDR3 DNA reads as TGTGCCAGCAGCTCGGTGGTTTCTACCGGTGAGCAGTTCTTC. It translates to CASSSVVSTGEQFF. J is TRBJ2-1 and V is TRBV7-9, with unresolved D. Germline-derived CDR1 and CDR2 are SEHNR and FQNEAQ (reference sequence). The CDR3 consists of 14 residues. Between the trimmed V and J ends, which lost 4 bases and 9 bases, there was a span of 16 bases.

V is TRBV19 and J is TRBJ2-7; a weak D match, TRBD2 (6 bases). This CDR3 has 13 residues. V dropped 7 bases and J dropped 6 bases, with 16 bases sitting between them. Germline CDR1 is LNHDA and CDR2 is SQIVND (reference sequence). This chain's CDR3 is CASNQGLTSEQYF. The CDR3 DNA sequence: TGTGCCAGTAACCAGGGTTTGACTAGCGAGCAGTACTTC.

There are a few counts of this clone. J is TRBJ1-1 and V is TRBV19; weak D call: TRBD1 (5 bases). Trimming stripped 3 bases from V and 2 bases from J, with 7 bases between. Germline CDR1 and CDR2: LNHDA and SQIVND (reference sequence). This CDR3 spans 13 amino acids. This CDR3 is CASSIRGNTEAFF. CDR3 in DNA: TGTGCCAGTAGTATTAGGGGTAACACTGAAGCTTTCTTT.

This chain connects TRBV6-1 to TRBJ1-2; possibly TRBD1 for D (5 bases). V lost 2 bases and J lost 4, with 14 bases in between. This CDR3 is built from 15 residues. Germline V gives CDR1 MNHNS, CDR2 SASEGT. CDR3 nucleotide sequence: TGTGCCAGCAGTGAACAGGCAGGGAACTTCTATGGCTACACCTTC. Protein product: CASSEQAGNFYGYTF.

This clone was found a few times. This chain connects TRBV7-9 to TRBJ1-2, with D perhaps matching TRBD1 (6 bases). Trimming cost V 3 bases and J 1 base, with 9 bases left between them. This CDR3 is built from 14 residues. Germline V gene lookup returns CDR1 SEHNR and CDR2 FQNEAQ (reference sequence). CDR3 sequence (DNA): TGTGCCAGCAGCTTCGACAGGAATAACTATGGCTACACCTTC. The encoded protein is CASSFDRNNYGYTF.

The chain carries TRBV11-2 and TRBJ1-1, with a possible D match to TRBD1 (5 bases). This CDR3 has 14 residues. CDR1 SGHAT and CDR2 FQNNGV come from the germline V gene. The ends were cut back, 1 base at V and 12 bases at J, with 18 bases in the middle. CDR3 nucleotide sequence: TGTGCCAGCAGCTTAGTTAACAGGCCCGCGTACCCTTTCTTT. Protein: CASSLVNRPAYPFF.

The chain employs TRBV7-9 and TRBJ2-3; perhaps TRBD2 as D (6 bases). Trimming took 5 bases from V and 3 from J, leaving 15 bases between them. CDR3 length equals 15 residues. Per germline, CDR1 SEHNR and CDR2 FQNEAQ (reference sequence). The CDR3 loop reads CASSRRGISTDTQYF. The CDR3 DNA reads TGTGCCAGCAGCCGGAGGGGTATTTCTACAGATACGCAGTATTTT.

The chain joins TRBV28 to TRBJ2-7; 13 positions match TRBD2. Germline V gene lookup returns CDR1 MDHEN and CDR2 SYDVKM. The CDR3 runs 15 residues. V dropped 5 bases and J dropped 7; count of bases not matched to a gene: 8. In DNA, the CDR3 is TGTGCCAGCAGTATCCAACTAGCGGGAGGGGAAGAGCAGTACTTC. Translating gives CASSIQLAGGEEQYF. The whole variable domain, filled in from reference TRBV28 and TRBJ2-7, reads DVKVTQSSRYLVKRTGEKVFLECVQDMDHENMFWYRQDPGLGLRLIYFSYDVKMKEKGDIPEGYSVSREKKERFSLILESASTNQTSMYLCASSIQLAGGEEQYFGPGTRLTVT.

The V and J genes are TRBV4-1 and TRBJ1-2; 7 bases map to TRBD1. The CDR3 consists of 15 residues. The trim removed 1 base at V and 4 bases at J, leaving 6 bases unmatched. CDR1 and CDR2 (germline): MGHRA, YSYEKL. The CDR3 sequence: CASSQALGGVYGYTF. In DNA form, the CDR3 reads TGCGCCAGCAGCCAAGCCCTAGGGGGCGTCTATGGCTACACCTTC.

V usage is TRBV7-9 and J usage is TRBJ2-3, with TRBD2 as a possible D gene (5 bases). V was cut by 2 bases and J by 2 bases, with 11 bases left in between. The length of the CDR3 is 15 residues. Germline V gene data show CDR1 as SEHNR and CDR2 as FQNEAQ (reference sequence). CDR3 sequence: CASSLPGINTDTQYF. DNA for the CDR3: TGTGCCAGCAGCTTACCCGGGATTAACACAGATACGCAGTATTTT. The variable domain in full, with the rest retrieved from reference TRBV7-9 and TRBJ2-3, is DTGVSQNPRHKITKRGQNVTFRCDPISEHNRLYWYRQTLGQGPEFLTYFQNEAQLEKSRLLSDRFSAERPKGSFSTLEIQRTEQGDSAMYLCASSLPGINTDTQYFGPGTRLTVL.

The chain uses TRBV5-6 and TRBJ1-3; D not certain. This CDR3 region has 17 residues. Trimming cost V 0 bases and J 0 bases, with 13 bases left between them. Germline V lookup: CDR1 SGHDT, CDR2 YYEEEE. The CDR3 region is CASSLGATTNSGNTIYF. The CDR3 DNA follows: TGTGCCAGCAGCTTGGGAGCGACGACGAACTCTGGAAACACCATATATTTT.

This chain uses TRBV19 with TRBJ2-1, with 13 bases identical to TRBD2. The CDR3 extends over 15 amino acids. J was trimmed by 10 bases and V by 6 bases; bases with no gene match: 9. Looked up from germline, CDR1 is LNHDA and CDR2 is SQIVND (reference sequence). Here the CDR3 reads CASSPTSGGAWEQFF. The CDR3 DNA sequence: TGTGCCAGTAGCCCCACTAGCGGGGGGGCATGGGAGCAGTTCTTC.

This chain joins TRBV5-4 and TRBJ1-2, with 8 bases lining up with TRBD1. Germline CDR1 SGHNT, CDR2 YYREEE (reference sequence). Germline trimming cut 0 bases from V and 7 bases from J; bases unmatched to any gene: 11. CDR3 length equals 16 residues. The CDR3 DNA reads TGTGCCAGCAGCTTGGCTTGGGCAGGGGGCTTGAGTGGCTACACCTTC. Translation gives CASSLAWAGGLSGYTF.

CDR3 coding DNA: TGTGCCACCAGCAACGGGGGGCCTAACAATGAGCAGTTCTTC. Translation gives CATSNGGPNNEQFF. The gene calls are TRBV15 and TRBJ2-1; tentative D call: TRBD2 (7 bases). The germline gives CDR1 LNHNV, CDR2 YYDKDF (reference sequence). Trimming removed 4 bases at V and 5 bases at J, with 12 bases between. This CDR3 region has 14 residues. Looking up the rest from reference TRBV15 and TRBJ2-1 gives the full variable domain: DAMVIQNPRYQVTQFGKPVTLSCSQTLNHNVMYWYQQKSSQAPKLLFHYYDKDFNNEADTPDNFQSRRPNTSFCFLDIRSPGLGDTAMYLCATSNGGPNNEQFFGPGTRLTVL.

The CDR3: CASSEPSGRTDTQYF. The CDR3 DNA sequence: TGTGCCAGCAGTGAACCTAGCGGGAGGACAGATACGCAGTATTTT. The V and J genes are TRBV6-1 and TRBJ2-3; 11 bases are shared with TRBD2. With V trimmed by 2 bases and J by 3 bases, 1 base remained unmatched. There are 15 residues in the CDR3. Germline V gene sequence: CDR1 MNHNS, CDR2 SASEGT.

This chain links TRBV28 with TRBJ2-3, with TRBD1 identical over 8 bases. The CDR3 spans 16 residues. Germline-derived CDR1 and CDR2 are MDHEN and SYDVKM. V shed 3 bases and J 5 bases; nucleotides not matched to a gene: 10. This chain's CDR3 is CASSFEKDRAEDTQYF. DNA of the CDR3: TGTGCCAGCAGTTTTGAGAAGGACAGGGCTGAAGATACGCAGTATTTT.

The chain is built from TRBV9 and TRBJ1-3; 7 bases map to TRBD1. The CDR3 sequence is 13 residues long. V was clipped by 3 bases and J by 4 bases; unmatched bases: 1. Germline CDR1 reads SGDLS; CDR2 reads YYNGEE. This CDR3 reads CASSGQGGNTIYF. The CDR3 DNA reads as TGTGCCAGCAGCGGACAGGGAGGAAACACCATATATTTT.